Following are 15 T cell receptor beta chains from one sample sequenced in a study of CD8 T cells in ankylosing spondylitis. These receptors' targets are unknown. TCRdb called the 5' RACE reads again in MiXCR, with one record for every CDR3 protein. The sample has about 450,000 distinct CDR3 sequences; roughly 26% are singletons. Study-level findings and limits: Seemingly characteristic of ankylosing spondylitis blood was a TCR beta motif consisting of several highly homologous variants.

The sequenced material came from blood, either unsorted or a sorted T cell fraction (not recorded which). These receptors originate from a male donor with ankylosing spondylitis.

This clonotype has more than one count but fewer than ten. The CDR3 loop reads CSVGRDSQETQYF. The DNA of the CDR3 is TGCAGCGTTGGGCGGGACAGCCAAGAGACCCAGTACTTC. The chain recombines TRBV29-1 with TRBJ2-5; perhaps TRBD1 as D (7 bases). V gave up 4 bases and J gave up 1 base, with 10 bases separating them. Germline V lookup: CDR1 SQVTM, CDR2 ANQGSEA. This CDR3 has 13 residues.

CDR3 protein: CASSQFGGGTEAFF. The CDR3 DNA is TGTGCCAGCAGCCAATTCGGGGGGGGGACTGAAGCTTTCTTT. The chain is built from TRBV3-1 and TRBJ1-1, with D maybe TRBD1 (5 bases). V shed 2 bases and J shed 5 bases, with 12 bases lying between them. Germline V gives CDR1 LGHDT, CDR2 YNNKEL (reference sequence). This CDR3 is 14 amino acids long.

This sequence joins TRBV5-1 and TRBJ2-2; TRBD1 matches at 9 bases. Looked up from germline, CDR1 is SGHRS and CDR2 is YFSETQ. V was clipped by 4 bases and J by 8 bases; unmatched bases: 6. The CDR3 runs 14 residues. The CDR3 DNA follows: TGCGCCAGCAGCCGGACAGGGGCCCAAGGGGAGCTGTTTTTT. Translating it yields CASSRTGAQGELFF.

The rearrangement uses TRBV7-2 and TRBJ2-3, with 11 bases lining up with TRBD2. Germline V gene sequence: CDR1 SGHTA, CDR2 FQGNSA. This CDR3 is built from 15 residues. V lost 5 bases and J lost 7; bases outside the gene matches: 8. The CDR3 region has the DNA TGTGCCAGCAGCAATCCGGGACTAGCGGAGAATACGCAGTATTTT. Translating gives CASSNPGLAENTQYF.

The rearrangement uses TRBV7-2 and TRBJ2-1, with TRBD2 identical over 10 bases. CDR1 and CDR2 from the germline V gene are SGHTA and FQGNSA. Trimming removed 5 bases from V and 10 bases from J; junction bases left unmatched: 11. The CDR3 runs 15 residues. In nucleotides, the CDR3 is TGTGCCAGCAGCCCCGGGCTAGCGGGGGATCAGGAGCAGTTCTTC. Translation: CASSPGLAGDQEQFF.

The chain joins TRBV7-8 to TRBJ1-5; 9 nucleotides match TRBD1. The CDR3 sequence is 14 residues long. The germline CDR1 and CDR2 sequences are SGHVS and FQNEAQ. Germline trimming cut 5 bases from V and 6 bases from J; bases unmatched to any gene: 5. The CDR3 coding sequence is TGTGCCAGCAGCAAACAGGGGGCTAGTCAGCCCCAGCATTTT. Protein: CASSKQGASQPQHF.

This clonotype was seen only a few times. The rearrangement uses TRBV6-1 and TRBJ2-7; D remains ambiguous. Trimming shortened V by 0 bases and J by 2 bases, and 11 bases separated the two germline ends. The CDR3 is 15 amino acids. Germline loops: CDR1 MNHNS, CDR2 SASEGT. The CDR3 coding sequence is TGTGCCAGCAGTGAAGCCCCCACCCAGGCCTACGAGCAGTACTTC. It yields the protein CASSEAPTQAYEQYF.

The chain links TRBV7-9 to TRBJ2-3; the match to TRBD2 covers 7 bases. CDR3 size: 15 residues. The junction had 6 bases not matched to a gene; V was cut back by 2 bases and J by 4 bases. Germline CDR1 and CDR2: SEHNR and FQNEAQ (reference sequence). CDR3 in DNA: TGTGCCAGCAGCTTATTGGCGGGAGAAGCAGATACGCAGTATTTT. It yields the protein CASSLLAGEADTQYF.

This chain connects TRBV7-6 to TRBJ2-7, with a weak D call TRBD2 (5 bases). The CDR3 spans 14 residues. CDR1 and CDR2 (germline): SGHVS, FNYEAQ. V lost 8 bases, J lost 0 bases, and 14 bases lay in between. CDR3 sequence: CASGRASPSYEQYF. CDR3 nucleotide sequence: TGTGCCAGCGGGCGGGCTTCACCCTCCTACGAGCAGTACTTC.

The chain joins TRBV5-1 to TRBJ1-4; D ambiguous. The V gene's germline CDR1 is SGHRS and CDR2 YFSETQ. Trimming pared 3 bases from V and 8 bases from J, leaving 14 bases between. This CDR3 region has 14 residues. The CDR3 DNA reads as TGCGCCAGCAGCTCCCAAGGGTTGGGGGAAAAACTGTTTTTT. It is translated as CASSSQGLGEKLFF. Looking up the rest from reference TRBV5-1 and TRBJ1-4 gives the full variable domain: KAGVTQTPRYLIKTRGQQVTLSCSPISGHRSVSWYQQTPGQGLQFLFEYFSETQRNKGNFPGRFSGRQFSNSRSEMNVSTLELGDSALYLCASSSQGLGEKLFFGSGTQLSVL.

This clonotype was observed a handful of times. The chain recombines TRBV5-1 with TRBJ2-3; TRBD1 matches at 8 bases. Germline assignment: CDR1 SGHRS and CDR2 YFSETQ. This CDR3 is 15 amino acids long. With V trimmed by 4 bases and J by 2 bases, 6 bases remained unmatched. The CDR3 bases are TGCGCCAGCAGCACGTACAGGGGGATCACAGATACGCAGTATTTT. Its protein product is CASSTYRGITDTQYF.

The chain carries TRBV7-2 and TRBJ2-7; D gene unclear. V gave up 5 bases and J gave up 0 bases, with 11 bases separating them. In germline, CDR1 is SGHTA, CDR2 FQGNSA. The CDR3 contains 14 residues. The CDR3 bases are TGTGCCAGCAGCCTCCAGGCGGACTCCTACGAGCAGTACTTC. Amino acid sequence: CASSLQADSYEQYF.

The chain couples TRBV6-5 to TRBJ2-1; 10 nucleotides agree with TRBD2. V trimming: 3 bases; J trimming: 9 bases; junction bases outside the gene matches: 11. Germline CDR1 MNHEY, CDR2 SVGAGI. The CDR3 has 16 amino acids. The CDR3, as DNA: TGTGCCAGCAGTTATCTACCTAGCGGGAGAGGGGGTGAGCAGTTCTTC. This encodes CASSYLPSGRGGEQFF.

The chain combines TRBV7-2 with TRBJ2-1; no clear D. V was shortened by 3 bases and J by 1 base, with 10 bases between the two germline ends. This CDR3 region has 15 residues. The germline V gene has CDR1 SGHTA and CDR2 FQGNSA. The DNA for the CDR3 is TGTGCCAGCAGCTTCAGCACGCCATCCTACAATGAGCAGTTCTTC. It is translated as CASSFSTPSYNEQFF.

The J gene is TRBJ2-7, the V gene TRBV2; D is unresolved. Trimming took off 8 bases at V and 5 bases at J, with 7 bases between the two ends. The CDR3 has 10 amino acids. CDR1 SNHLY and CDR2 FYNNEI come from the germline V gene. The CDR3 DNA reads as TGTGCCAGCGGGCACCACGAGCAGTACGTC. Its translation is CASGHHEQYV.